This T cell receptor (beta chain) derives from a study of blood T cells in healthy people across ages. A second PCR, run for about 6 to 11 cycles, used a sample-barcoded 5' primer plus a J-beta primer mix. MiXCR, run by TCRdb on the 5' RACE reads, gives a single entry per CDR3 protein. Of approximately 690,000 distinct CDR3 sequences listed, roughly 53% are singletons. CDR3 length: 14 residues. J was trimmed by 4 bases and V by 4 bases; bases with no gene match: 3. This TCR was sampled from a man between 60 and 75 years old in good health. Sequences were obtained from blood. The rearrangement links TRBV12-3 or TRBV12-4 to TRBJ1-5; TRBD1 agrees at 8 bases. The CDR3 here is CASSYGQGNQPQHF. The CDR3 coding sequence is TGTGCCAGCAGTTATGGACAGGGTAATCAGCCCCAGCATTTT.